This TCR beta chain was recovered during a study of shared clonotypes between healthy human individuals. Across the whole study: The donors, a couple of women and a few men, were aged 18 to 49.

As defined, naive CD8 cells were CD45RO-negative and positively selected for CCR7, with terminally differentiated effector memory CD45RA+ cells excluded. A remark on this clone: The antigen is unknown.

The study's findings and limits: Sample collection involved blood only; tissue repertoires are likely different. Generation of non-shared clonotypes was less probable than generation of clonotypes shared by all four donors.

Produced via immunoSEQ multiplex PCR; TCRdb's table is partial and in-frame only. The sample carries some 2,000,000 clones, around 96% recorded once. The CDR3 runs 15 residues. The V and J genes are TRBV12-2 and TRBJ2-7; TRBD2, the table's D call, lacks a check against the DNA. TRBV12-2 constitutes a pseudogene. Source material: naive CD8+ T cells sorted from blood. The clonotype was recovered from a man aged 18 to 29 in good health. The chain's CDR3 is CASRFSGTSPYEQYF. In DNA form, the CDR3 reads TGTGCAAGTCGCTTTTCCGGGACTAGTCCCTACGAGCAGTACTTC.